Below, one TCR beta chain is given with its context. Method: immunoSEQ multiplex PCR; TCRdb's copy keeps in-frame clones and lacks some. The top ten hold around 15% of the sample, which has 130,000 to 150,000 clones, roughly 82% seen once. This specimen comes from a study of blood T cell repertoires in COVID-19. Study overall: PBMCs, B-cell-depleted T cells, or T cells provided the cDNA or gDNA that made up the material.

Looked up from germline, CDR1 is LGHNA and CDR2 is YSLEER. This CDR3 region has 19 residues. The junction had 11 bases not matched to a gene; V was cut back by 0 bases and J by 2 bases. This TCR came from a human donor with acute or convalescent COVID-19. The donor label of this sample is uncertain. Sequences were obtained from peripheral blood. The J gene is TRBJ2-5, the V gene TRBV4-3, with 11 bases lining up with TRBD2. This CDR3 is CASSQDVVAGGPRQETQYF. CDR3 DNA sequence: TGCGCCAGCAGCCAAGATGTGGTAGCGGGGGGGCCCCGACAAGAGACCCAGTACTTC.